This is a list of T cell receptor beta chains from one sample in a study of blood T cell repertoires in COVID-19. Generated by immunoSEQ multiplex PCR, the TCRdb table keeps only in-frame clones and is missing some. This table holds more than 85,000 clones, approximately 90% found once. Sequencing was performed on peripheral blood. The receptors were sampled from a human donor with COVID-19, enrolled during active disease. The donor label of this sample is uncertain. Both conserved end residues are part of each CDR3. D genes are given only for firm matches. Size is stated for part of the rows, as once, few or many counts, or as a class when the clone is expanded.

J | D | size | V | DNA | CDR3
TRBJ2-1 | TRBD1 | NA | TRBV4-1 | TGCGCCAGCAGCCACCGGACCAGGGGGAATGAGCAGTTCTTC | CASSHRTRGNEQFF
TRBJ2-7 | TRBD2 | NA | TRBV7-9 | TGTGCCAGCAGCTCCAGAGGCCCCCTAGCGGGAGTTTCCCACGAGCAGTACTTC | CASSSRGPLAGVSHEQYF
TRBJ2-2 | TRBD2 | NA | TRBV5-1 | TGCGCCACCAAGCGGGAAGCGAACACCGGGGAGCTGTTTTTT | CATKREANTGELFF
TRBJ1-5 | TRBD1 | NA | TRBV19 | TGTGCCACCGGGACAGGGGGCGTCAATCAGCCCCAGCATTTT | CATGTGGVNQPQHF
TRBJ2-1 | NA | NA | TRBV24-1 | TGTGCCGGTCACCATGGGGGGAACGACTCCTACAATGAGCAGTTCTTC | CAGHHGGNDSYNEQFF
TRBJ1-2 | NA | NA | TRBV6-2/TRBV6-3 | TGTGCCAGCAGTTACTCGATAGGGGGTGGCTACACCTTC | CASSYSIGGGYTF
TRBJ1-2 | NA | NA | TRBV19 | TGTGCCAGTAGAGAGACAGTGAGGAGAGGCTACACCTTC | CASRETVRRGYTF
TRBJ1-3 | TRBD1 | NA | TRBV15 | TGTGCCACCAGCGAGAGACAGGGAGGAAACACCATATATTTT | CATSERQGGNTIYF
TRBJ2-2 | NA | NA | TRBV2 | TGTGCCAGCAGGAACTCGAACACCGGGGAGCTGTTTTTT | CASRNSNTGELFF
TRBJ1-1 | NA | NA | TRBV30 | TGTGCCTGGAGTGTTTCACTCCTCACTGAAGCTTTCTTT | CAWSVSLLTEAFF
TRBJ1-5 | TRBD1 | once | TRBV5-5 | TGTGCCAGCAGCCGCGGACAGGGAAGGAATCAGCCCCAGCATTTT | CASSRGQGRNQPQHF
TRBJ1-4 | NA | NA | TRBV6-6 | TGTGCCAGCAGTTACAGGGAGGGCCGGGAAAAACTGTTTTTT | CASSYREGREKLFF
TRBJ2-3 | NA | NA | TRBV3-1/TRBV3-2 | TGTGCCAGCAGCCAAGGGGTTAGCGGCGCCCCTAACACAGATACGCAGTATTTT | CASSQGVSGAPNTDTQYF
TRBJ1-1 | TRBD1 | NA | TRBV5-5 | TGTGCCAGCAGCTTGGGGGGACAGGGGCGGCACGCTGAAGCTTTCTTT | CASSLGGQGRHAEAFF
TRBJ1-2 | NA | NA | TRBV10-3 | TGTGCCATCAGTGAGTCGATACACCGCTATGGCTACACCTTC | CAISESIHRYGYTF
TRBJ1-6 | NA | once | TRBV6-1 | TGTGCCAGCAGTGAAAAGGGGGAAACACCCCTCCACTTT | CASSEKGETPLHF
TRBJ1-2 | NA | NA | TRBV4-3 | TGCGCCAGCGGTCGGGACACCACGCAGGACTATGGCTACACCTTC | CASGRDTTQDYGYTF
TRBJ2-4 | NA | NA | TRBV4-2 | TGTGCCAGCAGCTGGGGCCTGGGGGCGGACATTCAGTACTTC | CASSWGLGADIQYF
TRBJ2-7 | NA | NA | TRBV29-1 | TGCAGCGTTGTAGCGAGGATCGGCTACGAGCAGTACTTC | CSVVARIGYEQYF
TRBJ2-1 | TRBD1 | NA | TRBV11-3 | TGTGCCAGCAGCTTAGTTACAGGGGCGCACAATGAGCAGTTCTTC | CASSLVTGAHNEQFF
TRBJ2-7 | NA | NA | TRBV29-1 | TGCAGCGTTGGGGGGGTCTCCTACGAGCAGTACTTC | CSVGGVSYEQYF
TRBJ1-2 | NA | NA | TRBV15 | TGTGCCACCAGCAGAGATGTAGAGGGGACTGGTGGCTACACCTTC | CATSRDVEGTGGYTF
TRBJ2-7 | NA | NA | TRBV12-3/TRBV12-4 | TGTGCCAGCAGCCCGGCGCCTGGCGGCGAGCAGTACTTC | CASSPAPGGEQYF
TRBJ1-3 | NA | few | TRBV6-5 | TGTGCCAGCAGTTACTCTAACCCACGGTCAGGAAACACCATATATTTT | CASSYSNPRSGNTIYF
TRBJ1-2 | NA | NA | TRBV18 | TGTGCCAGCTCACCACCAGGGGCCAACTATGGCTACACCTTC | CASSPPGANYGYTF
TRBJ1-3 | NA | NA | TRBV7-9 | TGTGCCAGCAGAGCCCGGGAGAGCTCTGGAAACACCATATATTTT | CASRARESSGNTIYF
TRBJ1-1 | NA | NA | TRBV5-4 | TGTGCCAGCAGCTTGGGAGGGGGTCTTATGAACACTGAAGCTTTCTTT | CASSLGGGLMNTEAFF
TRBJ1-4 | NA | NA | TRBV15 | TGTGCCACCCCCGATCGTCCCGGGGAAAAACTGTTTTTT | CATPDRPGEKLFF
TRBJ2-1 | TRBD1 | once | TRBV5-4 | TGTGCCAGCAGCCGGGACAGGGGGTGGGATGAGCAGTTCTTC | CASSRDRGWDEQFF
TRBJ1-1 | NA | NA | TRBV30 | TGTGCCTGGAGAGATTACAGGGTCGGGACTGAAGCTTTCTTT | CAWRDYRVGTEAFF
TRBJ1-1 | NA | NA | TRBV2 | TGTGCCAGCAGTGACCCCAGGATTGAAGCTTTCTTT | CASSDPRIEAFF
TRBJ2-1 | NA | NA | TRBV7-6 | TGTGCCAGCAGCTTAGCAGGGATGCAGGGGAATGAGCAGTTCTTC | CASSLAGMQGNEQFF
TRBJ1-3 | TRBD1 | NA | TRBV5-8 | TGTGCCAGCAGGGGGACAGGTGGAAACACCATATATTTT | CASRGTGGNTIYF
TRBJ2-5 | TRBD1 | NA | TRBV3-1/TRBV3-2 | TGTGCCAGCAGCCCATCCGGGACAGCAGAGACCCAGTACTTC | CASSPSGTAETQYF
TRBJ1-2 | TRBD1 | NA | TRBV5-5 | TGTGCCAGCAGCTGGGGGGACAGGGTAAACTATGGCTACACCTTC | CASSWGDRVNYGYTF
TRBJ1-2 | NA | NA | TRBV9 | TGTGCCAGCAGCGAGCAGGGTTGGGAATATGGCTACACCTTC | CASSEQGWEYGYTF
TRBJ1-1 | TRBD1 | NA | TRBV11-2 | TGTGCCAGCAGAGGACAGGGGGTGGGAGAAGCTTTCTTT | CASRGQGVGEAFF
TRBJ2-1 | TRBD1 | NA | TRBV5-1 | TGCGCCAGCAGCTCAAACCGGGACAGATACAATGAGCAGTTCTTC | CASSSNRDRYNEQFF
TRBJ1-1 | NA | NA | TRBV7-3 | TGTGCCAGCAGCATACCCGGGCAGGGCACTGAAGCTTTCTTT | CASSIPGQGTEAFF
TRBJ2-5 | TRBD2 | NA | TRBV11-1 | TGTGCCAGCAGCTCTGCAGCGGGAGAGCGAGAGACCCAGTACTTC | CASSSAAGERETQYF
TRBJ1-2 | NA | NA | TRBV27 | TGTGCCAGCAGTCGTGACAGGAACTATGGCTACACCTTC | CASSRDRNYGYTF
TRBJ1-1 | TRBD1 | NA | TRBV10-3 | TGTGCCATCAGCCCCGGGAGACAGGGAACCACTGAAGCTTTCTTT | CAISPGRQGTTEAFF
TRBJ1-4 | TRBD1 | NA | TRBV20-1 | TGCAGTGCTAGTGGGGACAGGGGGCTTAGTGAAAAACTGTTTTTT | CSASGDRGLSEKLFF
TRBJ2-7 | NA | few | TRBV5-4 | TGTGCCAGCAGCTTGGGCGGAGAACTCTACGAGCAGTACTTC | CASSLGGELYEQYF
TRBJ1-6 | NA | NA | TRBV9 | TGTGCCAGCAGCGGGAGTGGGAATTCACCCCTCCACTTT | CASSGSGNSPLHF
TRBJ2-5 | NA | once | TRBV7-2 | TGTGCCAGCAGCTTAGGGTCAGGCTGGGAGACCCAGTACTTC | CASSLGSGWETQYF
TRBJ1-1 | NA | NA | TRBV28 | TGTGCCAGCAGTTTGGTGGGGGGTAGGGCTGAAGCTTTCTTT | CASSLVGGRAEAFF
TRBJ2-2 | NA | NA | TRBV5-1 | TGCGCCAGCAGCCCAACGACAGGCACCGGGGAGCTGTTTTTT | CASSPTTGTGELFF
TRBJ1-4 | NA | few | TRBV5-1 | TGCGCCAGCAGCCAACAATCAACTAATGAAAAACTGTTTTTT | CASSQQSTNEKLFF
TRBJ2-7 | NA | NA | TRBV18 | TGTGCCAGCTCACCCCAGACCTACGAGCAGTACTTC | CASSPQTYEQYF
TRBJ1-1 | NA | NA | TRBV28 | TGTGCCAGCAGAGAGGGTGGGGGCTTGTCTGAAGCTTTCTTT | CASREGGGLSEAFF
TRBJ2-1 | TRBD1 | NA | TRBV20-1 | TGCAGTGCTAGTGAGGGGGCTGGCAATGAGCAGTTCTTC | CSASEGAGNEQFF
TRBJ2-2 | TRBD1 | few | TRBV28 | TGTGCCAGCAGTTTGGGGACAGGGGCGCGGACCGGGGAGCTGTTTTTT | CASSLGTGARTGELFF
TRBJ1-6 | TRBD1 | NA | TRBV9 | TGTGCCAGCAGCGTGGGGGACACAAACAGGGGCTACAATTCACCCCTCCACTTT | CASSVGDTNRGYNSPLHF
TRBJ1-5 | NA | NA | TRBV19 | TGTGCCAGCACTGAGCAGGTTAATCAGCCCCAGCATTTT | CASTEQVNQPQHF
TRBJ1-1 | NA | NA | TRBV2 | TGTGCCAGCAGTGAAGACAGGGTTTTAGTAGCTTTCTTT | CASSEDRVLVAFF
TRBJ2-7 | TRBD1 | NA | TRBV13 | TGTGCCAGCAGCTCTAAAAACAGGGGGCCCATACGATACGAGCAGTACTTC | CASSSKNRGPIRYEQYF